The 26 T cell receptor beta chains given below trace back to one sample, sequenced in a study of cytomegalovirus exposure and HLA in healthy donors. The PCR made use of 60 Vbeta and 13 Jbeta primers. Clones were read by immunoSEQ multiplex PCR, and TCRdb kept only the in-frame ones, dropping some. Its listing shows 130,000 or so clones. Specimen: PBMCs. Receptors were obtained from a woman aged 18-30 years in good health and CMV-seronegative.

The J gene is TRBJ1-5, the V gene TRBV28; 9 bases align to TRBD1. This CDR3 contains 19 residues. Trimming cost V 4 bases and J 0 bases; bases outside gene matches: 13. Germline-derived CDR1 and CDR2 are MDHEN and SYDVKM. The CDR3 loop reads CASSSSPGTGTYSNQPQHF. Here the CDR3 DNA reads TGTGCCAGCAGTTCGTCTCCCGGGACAGGGACCTATAGCAATCAGCCCCAGCATTTT.

The CDR3 loop reads CASGPGQGVGAGTEAFF. CDR3 nucleotide sequence: TGTGCCAGCGGCCCAGGACAGGGGGTTGGTGCGGGCACTGAAGCTTTCTTT. The chain links TRBV9 to TRBJ1-1, with 10 positions matching TRBD1. CDR3 length: 17 amino acids. Germline CDR1 is SGDLS and CDR2 is YYNGEE. Trimming took 7 bases from V and 4 from J; bases not matched to a gene: 16. Together with reference TRBV9 and TRBJ1-1, the CDR3 gives the full variable domain: DSGVTQTPKHLITATGQRVTLRCSPRSGDLSVYWYQQSLDQGLQFLIQYYNGEERAKGNILERFSAQQFPDLHSELNLSSLELGDSALYFCASGPGQGVGAGTEAFFGQGTRLTVV.

CDR3 sequence: CASSPGLPVAGGSYEQYV. In DNA form, the CDR3 reads TGTGCCAGCTCACCAGGTCTCCCGGTGGCAGGGGGCTCCTACGAGCAGTACGTC. The chain is built from TRBV18 and TRBJ2-7, with 7 bases identical to TRBD1. The trim removed 2 bases at V and 0 bases at J, leaving 13 bases unmatched. Germline CDR1 and CDR2: KGHSH and LQKENI. This CDR3 is 18 amino acids long.

The rearrangement joins TRBV4-3 to TRBJ1-2, with no clear D. CDR3 length: 17 residues. Germline CDR1 LGHNA, CDR2 YSLEER. Trimming removed 0 bases from V and 0 bases from J, with 14 bases in between. As DNA, the CDR3 is TGCGCCAGCAGCCAAGAGGATGGCGGGCAAGCTAACTATGGCTACACCTTC. Amino acid sequence: CASSQEDGGQANYGYTF.

This chain uses TRBV5-4 with TRBJ2-3; D gene uncertain. The V and J ends lost 1 base and 4 bases respectively, with 13 bases between them. The CDR3 contains 15 residues. Looked up from germline, CDR1 is SGHNT and CDR2 is YYREEE (reference sequence). The CDR3: CASSLYPSVPDTQYF. CDR3 DNA sequence: TGTGCCAGCAGCTTGTATCCAAGCGTCCCAGATACGCAGTATTTT.

The chain carries TRBV11-2 and TRBJ2-7; 9 positions agree with TRBD2. The germline V gene has CDR1 SGHAT and CDR2 FQNNGV. CDR3 length equals 17 residues. J was trimmed by 4 bases and V by 2 bases; bases with no gene match: 12. In DNA, the CDR3 is TGTGCCAGCAGCTTACTTGTGTTGCGGGAGGGGCCGTACGAGCAGTACGTC. Amino acids: CASSLLVLREGPYEQYV.

The V and J genes are TRBV19 and TRBJ2-2, with no clear D. The V and J ends lost 7 bases and 5 bases respectively, with 8 bases between them. This CDR3 is 12 amino acids long. Germline V gene lookup returns CDR1 LNHDA and CDR2 SQIVND (reference sequence). The CDR3 DNA sequence: TGTGCCAGTAAAACCCAGACCGGGGAGCTGTTTTTT. This encodes CASKTQTGELFF.

This chain joins TRBV14 and TRBJ2-7, with 12 bases identical to TRBD2. The CDR3 covers 14 residues. The germline V gene encodes CDR1 SGHDN and CDR2 FVKESK. V trimming: 1 base; J trimming: 7 bases; junction bases outside the gene matches: 2. The CDR3 DNA reads TGTGCCAGCAGCCAAGGACTAGCGGGAGCTGAGCAGTACTTC. Protein sequence: CASSQGLAGAEQYF.

The chain combines TRBV30 with TRBJ1-2; tentative D call: TRBD1 (5 bases). CDR3 length: 13 amino acids. Germline V CDR1 and CDR2: GTSNPN, SVGIG (reference sequence). Trimming pared 3 bases from V and 6 bases from J, leaving 14 bases between. CDR3 sequence (DNA): TGTGCCTGGAGGGGGGGGGAGGGTCATGGCTACACCTTC. It is translated as CAWRGGEGHGYTF.

The chain joins TRBV19 to TRBJ2-3, with D tentatively TRBD1 (5 bases). V was cut by 5 bases and J by 4 bases, with 13 bases left in between. Germline values: CDR1 LNHDA, CDR2 SQIVND (reference sequence). The CDR3 length is 14 residues. The CDR3 reads CASSSTSGSDTQYF. The CDR3 nucleotides are TGTGCCAGTAGTTCCACCTCAGGGTCAGATACGCAGTATTTT.

The chain recombines TRBV19 with TRBJ2-1; D possibly corresponds to TRBD2 (7 bases). Germline values: CDR1 LNHDA, CDR2 SQIVND (reference sequence). This CDR3 region has 16 residues. Trimming took 7 bases from V and 5 from J, leaving 21 bases between them. CDR3 in amino acids: CASNSYRAGRDNEQFF. DNA of the CDR3: TGTGCCAGTAACTCATACAGGGCAGGGAGGGACAATGAGCAGTTCTTC.

Concerning this clone: At one end the junction does not follow the germline gene, possibly because of a read error. This chain connects TRBV7-2 to TRBJ2-2; 8 bases agree with TRBD2. CDR3 length: 16 amino acids. The germline CDR1 and CDR2 sequences are SGHTA and FQGNSA. CDR3 sequence reads: CASSFHSGGNAGELFF. CDR3 DNA sequence: TGTGCCAGCAGCTTCCACTCGGGGGGGAACGCCGGGGAGCTGTTTTTT.

V and J are TRBV2 and TRBJ2-5; TRBD2 aligns across 12 bases. Germline V gene data show CDR1 as SNHLY and CDR2 as FYNNEI. V shed 1 base, J shed 9 bases, and the junction held 9 bases outside the gene matches. This CDR3 region has 16 residues. The DNA for the CDR3 is TGTGCCAGCAGTGAAGAGGCTAGCGGGAGGGCGGCGGCCCAGTACTTC. This codes for CASSEEASGRAAAQYF.

The chain carries TRBV19 and TRBJ2-1, with D tentatively TRBD1 (6 bases). V lost 5 bases to trimming and J lost 8 bases, with 22 bases between them. CDR1 and CDR2 (germline): LNHDA, SQIVND (reference sequence). This CDR3 is 16 amino acids long. CDR3 coding DNA: TGTGCCAGTAGTGGGGAAGACAGGTGGAATAGCGATGAGCAGTTCTTC. It yields the protein CASSGEDRWNSDEQFF.

This rearrangement joins TRBV7-2 to TRBJ2-1, with 8 bases identical to TRBD2. After removal of 4 bases from V and 1 base from J, the junction contained 3 bases not matched to a gene. The CDR3 contains 15 residues. Germline lookup yields CDR1 SGHTA and CDR2 FQGNSA. CDR3 sequence: CASSSSGGSYNEQFF. DNA of the CDR3: TGTGCCAGCAGCTCGAGCGGGGGTTCCTACAATGAGCAGTTCTTC.

The rearrangement joins TRBV7-3 to TRBJ1-1, with D perhaps TRBD1 (6 bases). The CDR3 loop spans 13 amino acids. The germline CDR1 and CDR2 sequences are SGHTA and FQGTGA. V was trimmed by 2 bases and J by 4 bases, leaving 8 bases between them. CDR3 loop: CASSLQGSTEAFF. CDR3 nucleotide sequence: TGTGCCAGCAGCTTACAGGGGTCCACTGAAGCTTTCTTT.

The chain recombines TRBV9 with TRBJ2-2; TRBD1 matches at 9 bases. The germline V gene has CDR1 SGDLS and CDR2 YYNGEE. This CDR3 is 16 amino acids long. V dropped 3 bases and J dropped 3; count of bases not matched to a gene: 6. CDR3: CASSAGTGRDTGELFF. The CDR3 nucleotides read TGTGCCAGCAGCGCGGGGACAGGGCGGGACACCGGGGAGCTGTTTTTT.

The chain couples TRBV30 to TRBJ1-2; 9 positions agree with TRBD1. The CDR3 loop spans 13 amino acids. Trimming at V came to 2 bases and at J to 7 bases, leaving 5 bases not matched to a gene. Germline CDR1 GTSNPN, CDR2 SVGIG (reference sequence). The CDR3 loop is CAWSLGTGLGYTF. Here the CDR3 DNA reads TGTGCCTGGAGTCTCGGGACAGGGCTTGGCTACACCTTC.

The rearrangement uses TRBV19 and TRBJ2-5; TRBD2 might be the D (6 bases). Trimming left V 4 bases short and J 2 bases short, with 11 bases between. The germline CDR1 and CDR2 sequences are LNHDA and SQIVND (reference sequence). The CDR3 runs to 14 residues. CDR3 nucleotides: TGTGCCAGTAGTAGGGGGGACTGGCAAGAGACCCAGTACTTC. This codes for CASSRGDWQETQYF.

This chain uses TRBV4-3 with TRBJ2-1; TRBD2 matches at 9 bases. The CDR3 runs to 18 residues. The ends lost 0 bases at V and 6 bases at J; junction bases unmatched: 12. Germline-derived CDR1 and CDR2 are LGHNA and YSLEER. The CDR3 DNA reads TGCGCCAGCAGCCAAGACCCCCGCGGGAGGGCGTCAGGCAATGAGCAGTTCTTC. It encodes CASSQDPRGRASGNEQFF.

The chain joins TRBV2 to TRBJ2-5; 8 positions agree with TRBD2. Trimming at V came to 5 bases and at J to 7 bases, leaving 9 bases not matched to a gene. This CDR3 is 14 amino acids long. Germline values: CDR1 SNHLY, CDR2 FYNNEI. CDR3: CASSPTSAQGTQYF. CDR3 DNA: TGTGCCAGCAGTCCGACTAGCGCCCAGGGGACCCAGTACTTC.

The chain carries TRBV19 and TRBJ2-3, with a weak D call TRBD2 (5 bases). The CDR3 extends over 15 amino acids. Germline assignment: CDR1 LNHDA and CDR2 SQIVND (reference sequence). V lost 2 bases, J lost 1 base, and 10 bases lay in between. CDR3 sequence: CASSIRETGTDTQYF. CDR3 coding DNA: TGTGCCAGTAGTATACGGGAAACGGGCACAGATACGCAGTATTTT.

This sequence joins TRBV7-2 and TRBJ2-2; D is undetermined. CDR1 and CDR2 (germline): SGHTA, FQGNSA. Trimming removed 5 bases at V and 4 bases at J, with 11 bases between. This CDR3 has 14 residues. The CDR3 region is CASSVDQVTGELFF. Written as DNA, the CDR3 is TGTGCCAGCAGCGTTGACCAGGTCACCGGGGAGCTGTTTTTT.

J is TRBJ2-1 and V is TRBV18; D is perhaps TRBD1 (6 bases). Trimming took 1 base from V and 0 from J, leaving 7 bases between them. This CDR3 region has 15 residues. Germline V gene lookup returns CDR1 KGHSH and CDR2 LQKENI. The CDR3 bases are TGTGCCAGCTCACCACTGGACAGCTCCTACAATGAGCAGTTCTTC. Residues: CASSPLDSSYNEQFF.

CDR3 in amino acids: CASSFTGGGGTEAFF. As DNA, the CDR3 is TGTGCCAGCAGCTTCACTGGTGGGGGGGGGACTGAAGCTTTCTTT. The chain uses TRBV11-2 and TRBJ1-1; D may be TRBD1 (5 bases). Germline lookup yields CDR1 SGHAT and CDR2 FQNNGV. The CDR3 is 15 residues long. Trimming pared 3 bases from V and 5 bases from J, leaving 16 bases between.

The V call is TRBV5-1, the J call TRBJ2-5, with D possibly being TRBD2 (6 bases). Trimming pared 3 bases from V and 1 base from J, leaving 7 bases between. Germline V CDR1 and CDR2: SGHRS, YFSETQ. The CDR3 spans 13 residues. This CDR3 is CASSYGGQETQYF. The CDR3 nucleotides read TGCGCCAGCAGCTACGGGGGCCAAGAGACCCAGTACTTC. Looking up the rest from reference TRBV5-1 and TRBJ2-5 gives the full variable domain: KAGVTQTPRYLIKTRGQQVTLSCSPISGHRSVSWYQQTPGQGLQFLFEYFSETQRNKGNFPGRFSGRQFSNSRSEMNVSTLELGDSALYLCASSYGGQETQYFGPGTRLLVL.